The TCR beta chain under discussion was sequenced for a study of blood T cells in healthy people across ages. Study conclusions and caveats: Among T cells, TCR beta diversity per million cells dropped roughly linearly as age rose. Diversity was higher, and naive CD4+ cells more numerous, in long-lived donors than in aged donors.

With regard to this clonotype: Its antigen is unknown.

Next came a second PCR, run for about 7 to 12 cycles, which used a sample-barcoded 5' primer along with a J-beta primer mix. A tag from a template-switch adaptor with 12 random nucleotides marked each cDNA molecule. TCRdb reprocessed the 5' RACE reads via MiXCR and lists one record per CDR3 protein. The data contain around 1.1 million distinct CDR3 sequences, approximately 38% of them singletons. The sequenced sample consisted of blood. The clonotype comes from a man younger than 35 in good health.

The CDR3 DNA reads TGTGCCAGCAGTTTCGGATTCCAGGGTGGGGCGAACACTGAAGCTTTCTTT. Residues: CASSFGFQGGANTEAFF. The V and J genes are TRBV12-3 or TRBV12-4 and TRBJ1-1; tentative D call: TRBD1 (5 bases). V lost 3 bases, J lost 1 base, and 18 bases lay in between. CDR3 size: 17 residues.